These T cell receptor beta chains were read from a single sample in a study of shared clonotypes between healthy human individuals. The assay was immunoSEQ multiplex PCR, and TCRdb's table has in-frame clones only and misses some. Among roughly 1,600,000 clones listed, 98% were seen once. Sequencing was done on a sample of naive CD4+ T cells sorted from blood. Source of these receptors: a man aged 30 to 39 in good health. CDR3s include the opening cysteine and the closing phenylalanine or tryptophan. A D gene is named only where the DNA matches it firmly. The size of a clone is reported for some rows only, either as once, few or many, or as a class for expanded clones.

TRBJ2-7 | TRBD2 | TRBV5-4 | . | CASSLLAGEGEQYF | TGTGCCAGCAGCTTACTAGCGGGAGAGGGGGAGCAGTACTTC
TRBJ2-5 | . | TRBV6-5 | once | CASSYDTGRRETQYF | TGTGCCAGCAGTTACGACACAGGGAGGCGAGAGACCCAGTACTTC
TRBJ2-7 | TRBD1 | TRBV5-1 | . | CASSFTTGGLYEQYF | TGCGCCAGCAGCTTTACGACAGGGGGTCTCTACGAGCAGTACTTC
TRBJ1-4 | . | TRBV5-1 | . | CASSPDRSTNEKLFF | TGCGCCAGCAGCCCCGACAGGTCTACTAATGAAAAACTGTTTTTT
TRBJ2-1 | . | TRBV5-4 | . | CASSSTGNNEQFF | TGTGCCAGCAGCTCCACAGGGAACAATGAGCAGTTCTTC
TRBJ2-3 | TRBD2 | TRBV5-5 | . | CASSLGTRQPLDTQYF | TGTGCCAGCAGCTTGGGGACTAGACAGCCTCTAGATACGCAGTATTTT
TRBJ1-1 | . | TRBV2 | . | CASRTDGTEAFF | TGTGCCAGCAGGACGGACGGTACTGAAGCTTTCTTT
TRBJ2-5 | . | TRBV5-1 | . | CASSLAETQYF | TGCGCCAGCAGCTTGGCAGAGACCCAGTACTTC
TRBJ1-5 | . | TRBV27 | . | CASSCEWPQHF | TGTGCCAGCAGTTGCGAGTGGCCCCAGCATTTT
TRBJ2-1 | . | TRBV11-3 | once | CASSLDRSGEQFF | TGTGCCAGCAGCCTGGACAGATCAGGTGAGCAGTTCTTC
TRBJ2-3 | . | TRBV7-9 | . | CASSLAGGSRTTDTQYF | TGTGCCAGCAGCTTAGCTGGGGGGAGTCGGACCACAGATACGCAGTATTTT
TRBJ1-2 | . | TRBV10-3 | . | CATGARAEKGYTF | TGTGCCACGGGGGCGCGAGCTGAGAAAGGCTACACCTTC
TRBJ2-3 | TRBD2 | TRBV6-6 | . | CASSVGTSGRTDTQYF | TGTGCCAGCAGTGTAGGGACTAGCGGACGCACAGATACGCAGTATTTT
TRBJ2-1 | . | TRBV7-6 | . | CASSLGTEQFF | TGTGCCAGCAGCTTAGGGACTGAGCAGTTCTTC
TRBJ2-3 | . | TRBV10-1 | . | CASSEEGGEGDTQYF | TGCGCCAGCAGTGAGGAGGGGGGAGAGGGAGATACGCAGTATTTT
TRBJ1-2 | . | TRBV5-1 | once | CASSLIPRFSNYGYTF | TGCGCCAGCAGCTTGATTCCGAGGTTTTCTAACTATGGCTACACCTTC
TRBJ2-1 | TRBD2 | TRBV7-6 | . | CASSSQTSGDYNEQFF | TGTGCCAGCAGCAGTCAGACTAGCGGGGACTACAATGAGCAGTTCTTC
TRBJ1-4 | . | TRBV30 | . | CAWAPLGRTNEKLFF | TGTGCCTGGGCTCCCTTAGGAAGGACTAATGAAAAACTGTTTTTT
TRBJ2-7 | TRBD1 | TRBV18 | . | CASSQNPGQGLPYEQYF | TGTGCCAGCTCACAAAATCCGGGACAGGGCTTACCCTACGAGCAGTACTTC
TRBJ2-1 | . | TRBV28 | . | CASSVWSYNEQFF | TGTGCCAGCAGCGTATGGAGCTACAATGAGCAGTTCTTC
TRBJ2-1 | TRBD1 | TRBV7-2 | . | CASSADRGYNEQFF | TGTGCCAGCAGCGCCGACAGGGGATACAATGAGCAGTTCTTC
TRBJ2-1 | TRBD2 | TRBV5-4 | . | CASSLGGGRNEQFF | TGTGCCAGCAGCTTGGGAGGCGGGAGAAATGAGCAGTTCTTC
TRBJ2-2 | . | TRBV7-9 | . | CASSSSMAGELFF | TGTGCCAGCAGCTCCAGTATGGCCGGGGAGCTGTTTTTT
TRBJ2-7 | . | TRBV30 | once | CAWGLGLSYEQYF | TGTGCCTGGGGCCTAGGTCTATCCTACGAGCAGTACTTC
TRBJ2-1 | . | TRBV19 | . | CASSRDGESEQFF | TGTGCCAGTAGCCGGGACGGTGAATCGGAGCAGTTCTTC
TRBJ2-1 | . | TRBV20-1 | . | CSPGRTNEQFF | TGCAGTCCAGGGCGGACGAATGAGCAGTTCTTC
TRBJ1-2 | TRBD1 | TRBV6-5 | . | CATTGAGAYGYTF | TGTGCCACGACAGGGGCGGGGGCCTATGGCTACACCTTC
TRBJ1-4 | . | TRBV7-9 | . | CASSLGDRLDEKLFF | TGTGCCAGCAGCTTGGGAGACAGGCTTGATGAAAAACTGTTTTTT
TRBJ1-5 | TRBD1 | TRBV15 | . | CATSRATGRSNQPQHF | TGTGCCACCAGCAGAGCGACAGGGAGAAGCAATCAGCCCCAGCATTTT
TRBJ2-1 | TRBD2 | TRBV19 | once | CASRLAGGNNEQFF | TGTGCCAGTAGACTAGCGGGAGGGAACAATGAGCAGTTCTTC
TRBJ2-1 | TRBD2 | TRBV19 | once | CATHSGTSYNEQFF | TGTGCCACCCATAGCGGGACTTCCTACAATGAGCAGTTCTTC
TRBJ1-5 | . | TRBV27 | once | CASSLRHTDQPQHF | TGTGCCAGCAGTTTAAGGCATACAGATCAGCCCCAGCATTTT
TRBJ1-3 | . | TRBV5-5 | . | CASSLAVSGNTIYF | TGTGCCAGCAGCTTGGCTGTCTCTGGAAACACCATATATTTT
TRBJ1-5 | . | TRBV7-9 | . | CASSLDRKEPQHF | TGTGCCAGCAGCTTAGACCGCAAGGAGCCCCAGCATTTT
TRBJ2-3 | . | TRBV27 | . | CASSLGRAADTQYF | TGTGCCAGCAGTTTAGGGCGAGCAGCGGATACGCAGTATTTT
TRBJ2-1 | TRBD2 | TRBV5-4 | . | CASRTSGRSNEQFF | TGTGCCAGCAGGACTAGCGGGAGGTCCAATGAGCAGTTCTTC
TRBJ1-1 | . | TRBV11-2 | . | CASSRDGWNTEAFF | TGTGCCAGCAGCCGGGACGGCTGGAACACTGAAGCTTTCTTT
TRBJ2-5 | . | TRBV7-8 | . | CASSFVETQYF | TGTGCCAGCAGCTTTGTAGAGACCCAGTACTTC
TRBJ2-7 | TRBD1 | TRBV5-1 | . | CASSFQGQGNEQYF | TGCGCCAGCAGCTTCCAGGGACAGGGTAACGAGCAGTACTTC
TRBJ2-7 | . | TRBV14 | . | CASSQDPGHREQYF | TGTGCCAGCAGCCAAGACCCGGGACATCGCGAGCAGTACTTC
TRBJ2-7 | . | TRBV2 | . | CASSEQSINEQYF | TGTGCCAGCAGTGAACAGAGTATCAACGAGCAGTACTTC
TRBJ2-3 | . | TRBV25-1 | . | CASSEFLGDTDTQYF | TGTGCCAGCAGTGAATTTTTGGGAGACACAGATACGCAGTATTTT
TRBJ2-1 | . | TRBV5-1 | . | CASSLDRVGLVSFF | TGCGCCAGCAGCTTGGACAGGGTTGGGCTGGTTTCGTTCTTC
TRBJ1-1 | . | TRBV28 | . | CASSLLGTNTEAFF | TGTGCCAGCAGTTTACTGGGGACGAACACTGAAGCTTTCTTT
TRBJ2-3 | TRBD1 | TRBV7-9 | . | CASSLGTGGLGPTADTQYF | TGTGCCAGCAGCTTAGGGACAGGGGGACTAGGACCTACGGCAGATACGCAGTATTTT
TRBJ2-5 | TRBD2 | TRBV18 | once | CATLRQSGVPRETQYF | TGTGCCACCCTTAGGCAAAGCGGGGTCCCTCGAGAGACCCAGTACTTC
TRBJ2-1 | TRBD1 | TRBV19 | once | CASSTPGQGADVFF | TGTGCCAGTAGTACCCCCGGGCAGGGGGCGGATGTTTTCTTC
TRBJ2-7 | . | TRBV27 | . | CASSPGPGVSYEQYF | TGTGCCAGCAGCCCAGGGCCAGGGGTCTCCTACGAGCAGTACTTC
TRBJ1-1 | TRBD1 | TRBV19 | . | CASSAGTGPANTEAFF | TGTGCCAGTAGTGCCGGGACAGGGCCGGCGAACACTGAAGCTTTCTTT